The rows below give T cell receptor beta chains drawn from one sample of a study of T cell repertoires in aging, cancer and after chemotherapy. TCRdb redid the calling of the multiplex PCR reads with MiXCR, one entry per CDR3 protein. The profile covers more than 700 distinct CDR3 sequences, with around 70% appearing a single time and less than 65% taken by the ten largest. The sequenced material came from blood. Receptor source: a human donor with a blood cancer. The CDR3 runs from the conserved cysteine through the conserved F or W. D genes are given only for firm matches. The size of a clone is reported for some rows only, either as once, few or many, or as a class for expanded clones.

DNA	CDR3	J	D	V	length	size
TGTGCCAGCAGTTACGGCCAGGGTGACTCACCCCTCCACTTT	CASSYGQGDSPLHF	TRBJ1-6	-	TRBV6-2/TRBV6-3	14	-
TGTGCCAGCAGTTACTCGGGGATTCAGTCGTTTGGCTACACCTTC	CASSYSGIQSFGYTF	TRBJ1-2	-	TRBV6-1	15	-
TGTGCCAGTAGCAAGGGAGGGCTGGGGAACAATGAGCAGTTCTTC	CASSKGGLGNNEQFF	TRBJ2-1	TRBD2	TRBV19	15	-
TGTGCCAGTAGTATAGCAGGGGGTAACTATGGCTACACCTTC	CASSIAGGNYGYTF	TRBJ1-2	TRBD1	TRBV19	14	-
TGTGCCACCAAGACAGGATCGACCGGGGAGCTGTTTTTT	CATKTGSTGELFF	TRBJ2-2	-	TRBV13	13	-
TGTGCCAGCAGCGTACGACAGGGGGACATTGGCTACACCTTC	CASSVRQGDIGYTF	TRBJ1-2	TRBD1	TRBV5-4	14	medium-sized
TGTGCCAGCAGTTACTCTACCGGGGGTAATGAGCAGTTCTTC	CASSYSTGGNEQFF	TRBJ2-1	-	TRBV6-6	14	once
TGTGCCAGCAGCTTAGCGGGGGGGGGCCAGTATGAGCAGTTCTTC	CASSLAGGGQYEQFF	TRBJ2-1	-	TRBV7-2	15	-
TGCAGCGTTGACCAAAATGGCTACACCTTC	CSVDQNGYTF	TRBJ1-2	-	TRBV29-1	10	medium-sized
TGTGCCAGCAGCGTACCTTCTAGCGGGAGCACAGATACGCAGTATTTT	CASSVPSSGSTDTQYF	TRBJ2-3	TRBD2	TRBV6-4	16	-
TGCAGCGTACTTCAGGGAGTCTACAATGAGCAGTTCTTC	CSVLQGVYNEQFF	TRBJ2-1	-	TRBV29-1	13	-
TGCAGTGTTACAGGGGGTCGGGAGACCCAGTACTTC	CSVTGGRETQYF	TRBJ2-5	TRBD1	TRBV20-1	12	-
TGTGCCAGCAGTTTTATGACTAGCGGTCTCAATGAGCAGTTCTTC	CASSFMTSGLNEQFF	TRBJ2-1	TRBD2	TRBV12-3/TRBV12-4	15	-
TGTGCCTGGAGTCCCCAAGAGACCCAGTACTTC	CAWSPQETQYF	TRBJ2-5	-	TRBV30	11	hyperexpanded
TGTGCCAGCAGTTACGACAGGCTCAACTATGGCTACACCTTC	CASSYDRLNYGYTF	TRBJ1-2	-	TRBV6-5	14	few
TGTGCCAGCAGTGAAGCGACCGGGGAGCTGTTTTTT	CASSEATGELFF	TRBJ2-2	-	TRBV2	12	-
TGTGCCAGCAGCTTACGGGTCAGCACAGATACGCAGTATTTT	CASSLRVSTDTQYF	TRBJ2-3	-	TRBV7-6	14	-
TGCAGCGTGGGACCCTCGTCGGGAGATACGCAGTATTTT	CSVGPSSGDTQYF	TRBJ2-3	-	TRBV29-1	13	-
TGCGCCAGCAGCCCTCGTGAAGGCAGGCCCTACGAGCAGTACTTC	CASSPREGRPYEQYF	TRBJ2-7	-	TRBV5-4	15	once
TGTGCCAGCAGCTTGGACAGGGGCACGGAGCAGTACTTC	CASSLDRGTEQYF	TRBJ2-7	TRBD1	TRBV7-6	13	once
TGTGCCAGCAGTGAAGCCGGGGGGGCCACGTACAATCAGCCCCAGCATTTT	CASSEAGGATYNQPQHF	TRBJ1-5	-	TRBV6-5	17	-
TGTGCCAGCAGTTTGCAGGGGACGTACTATGGCTACACCTTC	CASSLQGTYYGYTF	TRBJ1-2	-	TRBV12-3/TRBV12-4	14	-
TGTGCCATCAGTGAGCTTACTAGCGGGGGAAATGAGCAGTTCTTC	CAISELTSGGNEQFF	TRBJ2-1	TRBD2	TRBV10-3	15	few
TGTGCCAGCAGCTCGGACAGGGCCTTGGGGGCCATATATTTT	CASSSDRALGAIYF	TRBJ1-3	TRBD1	TRBV6-1	14	-
TGTGCCAGCAGTTTATACACGACAGGGATAAGCTCTGGGGCCAACGTCCTGACTTTC	CASSLYTTGISSGANVLTF	TRBJ2-6	TRBD1	TRBV27	19	-
TGTGCCAGCAGTTACCCCCCCCGACAGGGCACCCAGTACTTC	CASSYPPRQGTQYF	TRBJ2-5	TRBD1	TRBV6-5	14	-
TGTGCCATGTCACAGACAGGAAACACCATATATTTT	CAMSQTGNTIYF	TRBJ1-3	-	TRBV5-4	12	once